This passage covers 10 T cell receptor beta chains from one sample sequenced in a study of Ad26.COV2.S vaccination and SARS-CoV-2 variants. TCRdb keeps only in-frame clones here, not all; method: immunoSEQ multiplex PCR. The table includes approximately 460,000 clones, about 89% detected once. Treatment of the sample: approximately 18 received Ad26.COV2.S at low or high dose, single or two shots; several received placebo; per-sample allocation not given. At day 63 after the first vaccine or placebo injection, samples were drawn. Sequencing was performed on peripheral blood, taken in a trial of Ad26.COV2.S vaccine versus placebo. The receptors derive from a person aged 18-60 years who received the Ad26.COV2.S COVID-19 vaccine or a placebo.

The V call is TRBV12-3 or TRBV12-4, the J call TRBJ1-4; no clear D. The CDR3 has 12 amino acids. Trimming removed 7 bases from V and 10 bases from J, with 13 bases in between. The CDR3 region is CASTVNPGKLFF. CDR3 nucleotide sequence: TGTGCCAGCACCGTGAATCCCGGAAAACTGTTTTTT.

The V gene is TRBV28, the J gene TRBJ2-1; D not certain. The ends were cut back, 9 bases at V and 1 base at J, with 10 bases in the middle. The CDR3 consists of 13 residues. CDR1 is MDHEN and CDR2 is SYDVKM in the germline V gene. The CDR3 is CASKWGSYNEQFF. The CDR3 region has the DNA TGTGCCAGTAAGTGGGGTTCCTACAATGAGCAGTTCTTC.

The gene calls are TRBV7-8 and TRBJ2-7, with D unclear. From germline, CDR1 is SGHVS and CDR2 FQNEAQ. Trimming pared 5 bases from V and 3 bases from J, leaving 11 bases between. The CDR3 totals 13 residues. CDR3 sequence reads: CASSRIGIYEQYF. DNA for the CDR3: TGTGCCAGCAGCCGAATTGGAATCTACGAGCAGTACTTC.

CDR3: CASSPQRMDRGHGYTF. CDR3 coding DNA: TGTGCCAGTAGTCCCCAGAGAATGGACAGGGGACATGGCTACACCTTC. The gene calls are TRBV19 and TRBJ1-2, with TRBD1 identical over 9 bases. J was trimmed by 6 bases and V by 5 bases; bases with no gene match: 13. Germline CDR1 LNHDA, CDR2 SQIVND (reference sequence). The CDR3 has 16 residues.

This chain connects TRBV7-9 to TRBJ2-1; 7 nucleotides agree with TRBD2. The V and J ends lost 7 bases and 13 bases, in that order; junction bases with no gene match: 7. Germline CDR1 is SEHNR and CDR2 is FQNEAQ (reference sequence). The CDR3 sequence is 11 residues long. The CDR3 DNA reads TGTGCCAGCACCGGGGGGAGGGGACAGTTCTTC. As protein: CASTGGRGQFF.

The chain couples TRBV19 to TRBJ2-2, with D tentatively TRBD2 (6 bases). V gave up 1 base and J gave up 1 base, with 19 bases separating them. CDR3 length equals 19 residues. Germline V gene sequence: CDR1 LNHDA, CDR2 SQIVND (reference sequence). The CDR3: CASSIGLPGKGGNTGELFF. The CDR3 DNA follows: TGTGCCAGTAGTATAGGCCTTCCCGGGAAGGGAGGGAACACCGGGGAGCTGTTTTTT.

This chain uses TRBV29-1 with TRBJ1-3; unclear D gene. CDR1 and CDR2 (germline): SQVTM, ANQGSEA. This CDR3 contains 13 residues. The V gene lost 4 bases and the J gene lost 0 bases, with 7 bases spanning the gap. The CDR3 nucleotides are TGCAGCGTTGTTGAGAACTCTGGAAACACCATATATTTT. It specifies CSVVENSGNTIYF.

This CDR3 is CSVRANEKLFF. In nucleotides, the CDR3 is TGCAGCGTTCGCGCTAATGAAAAACTGTTTTTT. The chain recombines TRBV29-1 with TRBJ1-4; D not certain. V was shortened by 5 bases and J by 3 bases, with 4 bases between the two germline ends. Per the germline V gene, CDR1 is SQVTM and CDR2 is ANQGSEA. The CDR3 loop spans 11 amino acids. Together with reference TRBV29-1 and TRBJ1-4, the CDR3 gives the full variable domain: SAVISQKPSRDICQRGTSLTIQCQVDSQVTMMFWYRQQPGQSLTLIATANQGSEATYESGFVIDKFPISRPNLTFSTLTVSNMSPEDSSIYLCSVRANEKLFFGSGTQLSVL.

The rearrangement joins TRBV4-3 to TRBJ1-1, with D uncertain. V lost 1 base and J lost 5, with 17 bases in between. Germline CDR1 and CDR2: LGHNA and YSLEER. The CDR3 has 16 amino acids. In DNA form, the CDR3 reads TGCGCCAGCAGCCAAGGGTTAGTGGGGAGTTGGACTGAAGCTTTCTTT. It yields the protein CASSQGLVGSWTEAFF.

V is TRBV27 and J is TRBJ2-3; TRBD2 matches 7 bases. CDR1 and CDR2 (germline): MNHEY, SMNVEV (reference sequence). The CDR3 extends over 15 amino acids. V dropped 4 bases and J dropped 4; count of bases not matched to a gene: 8. CDR3 residues: CASSSLAGASDTQYF. The DNA for the CDR3 is TGTGCCAGCAGTTCCCTGGCGGGAGCGTCAGATACGCAGTATTTT.